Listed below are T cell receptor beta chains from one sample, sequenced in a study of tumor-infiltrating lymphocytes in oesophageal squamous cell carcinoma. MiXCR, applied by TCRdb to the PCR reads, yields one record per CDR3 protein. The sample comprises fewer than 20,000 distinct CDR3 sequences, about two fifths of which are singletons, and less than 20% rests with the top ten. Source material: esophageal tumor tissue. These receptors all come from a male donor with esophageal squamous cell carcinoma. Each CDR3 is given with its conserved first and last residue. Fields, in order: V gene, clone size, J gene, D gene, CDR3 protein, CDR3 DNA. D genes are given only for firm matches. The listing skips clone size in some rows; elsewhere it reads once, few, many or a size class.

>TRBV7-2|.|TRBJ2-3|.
CASSFRPNHDTQYF
TGTGCCAGCAGCTTCCGTCCGAACCACGATACGCAGTATTTT
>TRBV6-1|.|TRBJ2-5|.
CASSGRAVQETQYF
TGTGCCAGCAGTGGAAGGGCGGTCCAAGAGACCCAGTACTTC
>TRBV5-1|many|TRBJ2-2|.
CASSGGRIGAGELFF
TGCGCCAGCAGCGGGGGACGGATAGGGGCCGGGGAGCTGTTTTTT
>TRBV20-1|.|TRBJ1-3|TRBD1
CSAWDSSGNTIYF
TGCAGTGCTTGGGACAGCTCTGGAAACACCATATATTTT
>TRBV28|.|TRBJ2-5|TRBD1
CASSRPGQGGETQYF
TGTGCCAGCAGTCGGCCGGGACAGGGGGGAGAGACCCAGTACTTC
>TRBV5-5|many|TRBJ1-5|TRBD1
CASNPSLGTGAGQPQHF
TGTGCCAGCAACCCTTCCTTAGGGACAGGGGCGGGGCAGCCCCAGCATTTT
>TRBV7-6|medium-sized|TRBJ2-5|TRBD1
CASSTPGGVETQYF
TGTGCCAGCAGCACTCCAGGGGGCGTGGAGACCCAGTACTTC
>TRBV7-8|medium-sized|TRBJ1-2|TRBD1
CASSLGGGGDYGYTF
TGTGCCAGCAGCTTAGGGGGAGGGGGCGACTATGGCTACACCTTC
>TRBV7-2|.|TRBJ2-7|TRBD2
CASSAAAGFYEQYF
TGTGCCAGCAGCGCAGCAGCGGGGTTCTACGAGCAGTACTTC
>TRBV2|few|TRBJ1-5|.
CASRTDGPGQPQHF
TGTGCCAGCAGAACCGACGGGCCAGGTCAGCCCCAGCATTTT
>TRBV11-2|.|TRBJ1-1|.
CAGSPIWDSSYEQYF
TGTGCCGGCAGCCCAATATGGGACTCCTCCTACGAGCAGTACTTT
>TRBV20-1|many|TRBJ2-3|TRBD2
CSATGLAGHSTDTQYF
TGCAGTGCTACGGGACTAGCGGGTCATAGCACAGATACGCAGTATTTT
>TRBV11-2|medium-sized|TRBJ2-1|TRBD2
CASNPPGTSQNEQFF
TGTGCCAGCAACCCTCCAGGGACTAGCCAAAATGAGCAGTTCTTC
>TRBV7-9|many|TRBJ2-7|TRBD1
CASSLALGTGPYNSPLHF
TGTGCCAGCAGCTTAGCGCTCGGGACAGGGCCTTATAATTCACCCCTCCACTTC
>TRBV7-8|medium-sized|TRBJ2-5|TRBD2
CATTPGLAGRETQYF
TGTGCCACCACACCGGGACTAGCGGGAAGGGAGACCCAGTACTTC
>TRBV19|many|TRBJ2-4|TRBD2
CASNSGAGDIQYF
TGTGCCAGTAATAGCGGGGCTGGTGACATTCAGTACTTC
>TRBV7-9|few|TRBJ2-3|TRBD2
CASSLDRGGGTDTQYF
TGTGCCAGCAGCCTAGACCGGGGGGGGGGCACAGATACGCAGTATTTT
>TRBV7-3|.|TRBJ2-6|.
CASSQGSASSGANVLTF
TGTGCCAGCAGCCAAGGGTCTGCGAGCTCTGGGGCCAACGTCCTGACTTTC
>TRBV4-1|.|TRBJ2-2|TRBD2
CASSSGLAAAGELFF
TGCGCCAGCAGCTCGGGACTAGCGGCCGCCGGGGAGCTGTTTTTT
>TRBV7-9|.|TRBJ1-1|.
CASSEKTVNTEAFF
TGTGCCAGCAGCGAAAAGACAGTGAACACTGAAGCTTTCTTT
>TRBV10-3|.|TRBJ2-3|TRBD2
CAISEPRTSGVFQYF
TGTGCCATCAGTGAGCCGAGGACTAGCGGAGTCTTCCAGTATTTT
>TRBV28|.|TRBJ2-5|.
CASSFGHIETQYF
TGTGCCAGCAGTTTCGGACACATAGAGACCCAGTACTTC
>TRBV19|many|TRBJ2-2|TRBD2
CASSIGLAGGRTGELFF
TGTGCCAGTAGTATAGGACTAGCGGGAGGACGCACCGGGGAGCTGTTTTTT
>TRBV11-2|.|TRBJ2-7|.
CASSLVRGSYEQYF
TGTGCCAGCAGCTTGGTCCGGGGGTCCTACGAGCAGTACTTC
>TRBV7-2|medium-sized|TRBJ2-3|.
CASSLATVSTDTQYF
TGTGCCAGCAGCTTAGCGACAGTTAGCACAGATACGCAGTATTTT
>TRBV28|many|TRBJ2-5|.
CASSGGPAVYQETQYF
TGTGCCAGCAGTGGCGGTCCAGCCGTTTACCAAGAGACCCAGTACTTC
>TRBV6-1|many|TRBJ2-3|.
CASSLKGDVDTQYF
TGTGCCAGCAGCCTAAAGGGGGATGTGGATACGCAGTATTTT
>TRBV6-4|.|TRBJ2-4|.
CASSEKLENEQYF
TGTGCCAGCAGTGAGAAGCTGGAGAATGAGCAGTACTTC
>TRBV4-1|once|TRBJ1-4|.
CASSQDGGHGDEKLFF
TGCGCCAGCAGCCAAGATGGGGGGCACGGAGATGAAAAACTGTTTTTT
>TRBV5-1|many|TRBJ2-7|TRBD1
CASSLAGGTGGNYEQYF
TGCGCCAGCAGCTTGGCCGGCGGGACAGGGGGGAACTACGAGCAGTACTTC
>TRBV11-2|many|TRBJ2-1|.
CASSRGIGSYNEQFF
TGTGCCAGCAGCCGCGGGATAGGCTCCTACAATGAGCAGTTCTTC
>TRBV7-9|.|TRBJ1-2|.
CASSTLIGSRAYGYTF
TGTGCCAGCAGCACCTTAATCGGCTCCAGAGCCTATGGCTACACCTTC
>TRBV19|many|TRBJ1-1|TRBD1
CASSILTGVTRNTEAFF
TGTGCCAGTAGTATATTGACAGGGGTCACCAGGAACACTGAAGCTTTCTTT
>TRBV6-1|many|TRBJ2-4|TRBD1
CASLVPGQGALQYF
TGTGCCAGCTTAGTGCCCGGACAGGGGGCTCTTCAGTACTTC
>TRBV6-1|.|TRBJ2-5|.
CASSERARTHEQYF
TGTGCCAGCAGTGAACGGGCTAGGACCCATGAGCAGTACTTC
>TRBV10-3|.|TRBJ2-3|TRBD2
CTIGSGGESTGELYF
TGTACCATCGGTAGCGGGGGGGAAAGCACCGGGGAGCTGTATTTT
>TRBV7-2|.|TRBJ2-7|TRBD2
CASSSAGGLAGGRYEQYF
TGTGCCAGCAGCTCCGCAGGGGGACTAGCGGGAGGGAGGTACGAGCAGTACTTC
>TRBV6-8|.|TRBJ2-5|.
CASSYSRETQYF
TGTGCCAGCAGTTACTCGAGAGAGACCCAGTACTTC
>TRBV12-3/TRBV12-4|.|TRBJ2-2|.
CASSSLGGATGELFF
TGTGCCAGCAGTTCCCTAGGGGGTGCCACCGGGGAGCTGTTTTTT
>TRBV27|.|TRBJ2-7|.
CASRSQGYEQYF
TGTGCCAGCAGGTCGCAGGGCTACGAGCAGTACTTC
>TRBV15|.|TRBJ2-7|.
CATSREGYEQYF
TGTGCCACCAGCAGAGAGGGTTACGAGCAGTACTTC
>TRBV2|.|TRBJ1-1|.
CASRTAMNTEAFF
TGTGCCAGCAGGACGGCGATGAACACTGAAGCTTTCTTT
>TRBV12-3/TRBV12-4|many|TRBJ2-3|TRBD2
CASSFGGFSTDTQYF
TGTGCCAGCAGTTTCGGGGGGTTTAGCACAGATACGCAGTATTTT
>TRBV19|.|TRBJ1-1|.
CASSIEVGNTEAFF
TGTGCCAGTAGTATAGAGGTAGGGAACACTGAAGCTTTCTTT
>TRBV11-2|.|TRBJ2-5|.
CASSLDPGSYQETQYF
TGTGCCAGCAGCTTAGATCCCGGGAGCTACCAAGAGACCCAGTACTTC
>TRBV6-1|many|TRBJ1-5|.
CASSSRGYQPQHF
TGTGCCAGCAGCAGCAGGGGCTATCAGCCCCAGCATTTT
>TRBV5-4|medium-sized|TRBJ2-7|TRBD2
CASKRTSGTTGPNEQYF
TGTGCCAGCAAAAGGACTAGCGGGACCACGGGACCTAACGAGCAGTACTTC
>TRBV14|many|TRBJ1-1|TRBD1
CASSHPMTGGGTEAFF
TGTGCCAGCAGCCACCCGATGACAGGGGGTGGCACTGAAGCTTTCTTT
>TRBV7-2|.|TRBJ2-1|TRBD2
CASSPELAGVYNEQFF
TGTGCCAGCAGCCCCGAACTAGCGGGAGTTTACAATGAGCAGTTCTTC
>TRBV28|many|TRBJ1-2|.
CATLTGGSGYTF
TGTGCCACTCTCACGGGGGGGAGTGGCTACACCTTC
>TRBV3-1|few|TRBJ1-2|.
CASSQDEGHPDHGYTF
TGTGCCAGCAGCCAAGACGAGGGACACCCCGACCATGGCTACACCTTC
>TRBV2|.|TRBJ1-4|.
CASSEGGGVYEKLFF
TGTGCCAGCAGTGAAGGAGGCGGCGTATATGAAAAACTGTTTTTT
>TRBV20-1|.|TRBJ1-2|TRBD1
CSASFKGQGKGYTF
TGCAGTGCTAGCTTTAAGGGACAGGGAAAGGGCTACACCTTC
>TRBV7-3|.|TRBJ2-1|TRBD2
CASSSTGTSGSFFGNEQFF
TGTGCCAGCAGCTCAACCGGGACTAGCGGGAGTTTTTTCGGCAATGAGCAGTTCTTC
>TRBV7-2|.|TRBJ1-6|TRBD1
CASSSRQGSLTPLHF
TGTGCCAGCAGCTCTCGACAGGGGTCACTCACACCCCTCCACTTT